A single sample gave rise to the 20 T cell receptor beta chains below, sequenced in a study of blood T cell repertoires in COVID-19. Data came from immunoSEQ multiplex PCR; TCRdb stores just in-frame clones and leaves some out. The table lists approximately 450,000 clones, roughly 87% of them singletons. Sequencing was carried out using PBMCs or T cells enriched from blood (not recorded which). Receptors originate from a woman under 30 with acute COVID-19.

The V and J genes are TRBV7-2 and TRBJ1-4, with 11 bases aligning to TRBD1. The CDR3 has 17 amino acids. The germline CDR1 and CDR2 sequences are SGHTA and FQGNSA. V trimming: 5 bases; J trimming: 3 bases; junction bases outside the gene matches: 8. CDR3 coding DNA: TGTGCCAGCAGCAGGGGGACAGGGGGGATTCCTAATGAAAAACTGTTTTTT. Translated: CASSRGTGGIPNEKLFF. Complete variable domain (other parts from reference TRBV7-2 and TRBJ1-4): GAGVSQSPSNKVTEKGKDVELRCDPISGHTALYWYRQSLGQGLEFLIYFQGNSAPDKSGLPSDRFSAERTGGSVSTLTIQRTQQEDSAVYLCASSRGTGGIPNEKLFFGSGTQLSVL.

In its sample, this clone was seen a few times. The J gene is TRBJ1-2, the V gene TRBV19, with D perhaps matching TRBD1 (6 bases). V lost 10 bases to trimming and J lost 8 bases, with 20 bases between them. The CDR3 runs 13 residues. CDR1 is LNHDA, CDR2 SQIVND, per germline (reference sequence). Here the CDR3 DNA reads TGTGCCACTCAATCCGACAGGCTGTTAGGCTACACCTTC. Its translation: CATQSDRLLGYTF.

This chain joins TRBV7-9 and TRBJ2-1; D unclear. Per the germline V gene, CDR1 is SEHNR and CDR2 is FQNEAQ (reference sequence). The V and J ends lost 5 bases and 10 bases respectively, with 18 bases between them. The CDR3 consists of 14 residues. The CDR3 spells CASSPPNPNPEQFF. CDR3 bases: TGTGCCAGCAGCCCACCTAACCCGAATCCGGAGCAGTTCTTC. Based on the CDR3 plus reference TRBV7-9 and TRBJ2-1, the full variable domain is DTGVSQNPRHKITKRGQNVTFRCDPISEHNRLYWYRQTLGQGPEFLTYFQNEAQLEKSRLLSDRFSAERPKGSFSTLEIQRTEQGDSAMYLCASSPPNPNPEQFFGPGTRLTVL.

In its sample, this clone was seen once. This chain connects TRBV7-9 to TRBJ2-7; D is unresolved. Trimming left V 3 bases short and J 0 bases short, with 21 bases between. This CDR3 has 18 residues. CDR1 is SEHNR, CDR2 FQNEAQ, per germline (reference sequence). The CDR3 spells CASSLTPTQLLGSYEQYF. The CDR3 DNA sequence: TGTGCCAGCAGCTTGACGCCCACACAGCTTTTAGGCTCCTACGAGCAGTACTTC.

This clone was seen a few times. V usage is TRBV23-1 and J usage is TRBJ1-1; D uncertain. TRBV23-1 is an ORF for which the function is uncertain. V was clipped by 10 bases and J by 6 bases, with 12 bases between them. The CDR3 length is 11 residues. CDR3 residues: CATPFVSEAFF. For the CDR3, the DNA is TGCGCCACTCCTTTCGTCTCTGAAGCTTTCTTT.

This clone came up a few times. The chain uses TRBV28 and TRBJ2-1, with D hard to call. V lost 3 bases, J lost 2 bases, and 8 bases lay in between. Germline loops: CDR1 MDHEN, CDR2 SYDVKM. CDR3 length: 14 residues. The CDR3 sequence: CASSLVQTYNEQFF. The CDR3 DNA is TGTGCCAGCAGTTTGGTACAGACCTACAATGAGCAGTTCTTC.

The gene calls are TRBV5-1 and TRBJ2-7, with 7 bases aligning to TRBD1. Germline V lookup: CDR1 SGHRS, CDR2 YFSETQ. The CDR3 has 14 amino acids. The V and J ends lost 2 bases and 5 bases, in that order; junction bases with no gene match: 7. CDR3 bases: TGCGCCAGCAGCTTCAACAGGGGCCCACACGAGCAGTACTTC. Translated: CASSFNRGPHEQYF.

This clone was observed a single time. The J gene is TRBJ2-7, the V gene TRBV19; 7 bases are a match to TRBD2. The V gene end was trimmed by 5 bases and the J gene end by 2 bases; junction bases not matched to a gene: 9. The CDR3 covers 15 residues. Germline V gives CDR1 LNHDA, CDR2 SQIVND (reference sequence). The DNA for the CDR3 is TGTGCCAGTAGTGTGGGACTACCATCAACCTACGAGCAGTACTTC. This sequence encodes CASSVGLPSTYEQYF.

The V gene is TRBV7-3, the J gene TRBJ2-1, with D possibly being TRBD1 (6 bases). The CDR3 runs 15 residues. Germline loops: CDR1 SGHTA, CDR2 FQGTGA. With 5 bases removed from V and 3 bases from J, the gap between germline ends came to 14 bases. As DNA, the CDR3 is TGTGCCAGCAGCCCCCCGGGACATAACTACAATGAGCAGTTCTTC. It translates to CASSPPGHNYNEQFF.

The V call is TRBV11-2, the J call TRBJ2-7; D perhaps matches TRBD2 (5 bases). This CDR3 is 17 amino acids long. Germline V CDR1 and CDR2: SGHAT, FQNNGV. The V end lost 5 bases, the J end lost 0 bases, and 20 bases lay between the germline ends. The CDR3 DNA follows: TGTGCCAGCAGCCCATACTTGAGGGCCCTAAGCTCCTACGAGCAGTACTTC. This codes for CASSPYLRALSSYEQYF.

In regard to this clone: Other DNA sequences in this specimen translate into the identical CDR3. The chain joins TRBV9 to TRBJ2-2; D is unclear. Trimming cost V 0 bases and J 0 bases, with 9 bases left between them. The germline CDR1 and CDR2 sequences are SGDLS and YYNGEE. The length of the CDR3 is 16 residues. The CDR3 region has the DNA TGTGCCAGCAGCGTAGGCGACTTCTCGAACACCGGGGAGCTGTTTTTT. This sequence encodes CASSVGDFSNTGELFF.

This chain joins TRBV5-6 and TRBJ2-1; 7 positions agree with TRBD2. The trim removed 3 bases at V and 8 bases at J, leaving 5 bases unmatched. The CDR3 runs to 13 residues. CDR1 SGHDT and CDR2 YYEEEE come from the germline V gene. For the CDR3, the DNA is TGTGCCAGCAGCTGGACTAGGGCCTATGAGCAGTTCTTC. This encodes CASSWTRAYEQFF.

V gene TRBV6-5 combines with J gene TRBJ1-2, with TRBD1 identical over 8 bases. CDR1 and CDR2 from the germline V gene are MNHEY and SVGAGI. The J segment lost 13 bases and the V segment lost 5 bases, leaving 9 bases of the junction unmatched. This CDR3 comprises 12 residues. The CDR3 reads CASSRDRGVFTF. The CDR3 nucleotides are TGTGCCAGCAGTCGAGACAGGGGAGTCTTCACCTTC.

The rearrangement links TRBV7-9 to TRBJ1-1; D might be TRBD1 (5 bases). Deletions cut 3 bases from V and 3 bases from J, with 14 bases between. The CDR3 covers 15 residues. The germline V gene has CDR1 SEHNR and CDR2 FQNEAQ (reference sequence). In DNA, the CDR3 is TGTGCCAGCAGCTTTCTCGTTTCGGGGGACACTGAAGCTTTCTTT. Its protein product is CASSFLVSGDTEAFF.

The CDR3 DNA follows: TGTGCCAGCCCACTGGGGGGAAACACTGAAGCTTTCTTT. Protein sequence: CASPLGGNTEAFF. The chain is built from TRBV6-6 and TRBJ1-1; tentative D call: TRBD1 (5 bases). V lost 8 bases, J lost 2 bases, and 12 bases lay in between. CDR1 and CDR2 from the germline V gene are MNHNY and SVGAGI (reference sequence). The CDR3 runs to 13 residues.

This clone was observed a handful of times. This sequence joins TRBV10-3 and TRBJ2-7; no firm D call. V gave up 6 bases and J gave up 0 bases, with 9 bases separating them. The CDR3 has 13 residues. Germline CDR1 and CDR2: ENHRY and SYGVKD. CDR3 loop: CAISSDTSYEQYF. The CDR3, as DNA: TGTGCCATCAGCTCAGATACCTCCTACGAGCAGTACTTC.

The chain's CDR3 is CASSSRQGAWQPQHF. In nucleotides, the CDR3 is TGTGCCAGCAGTTCCCGACAGGGGGCTTGGCAGCCCCAGCATTTT. This chain connects TRBV27 to TRBJ1-5; 10 bases align to TRBD1. Germline trimming cut 4 bases from V and 7 bases from J; bases unmatched to any gene: 7. CDR3 length equals 15 residues. CDR1 and CDR2 from the germline V gene are MNHEY and SMNVEV (reference sequence).

The chain employs TRBV3-1 (or the pseudogene TRBV3-2) and TRBJ1-2, with unresolved D. The CDR3 has 13 amino acids. The V end was cut by 3 bases, the J end by 7 bases, with 12 bases between. CDR1 is LGHDT and CDR2 is YNNKEL in the germline V gene (reference sequence). CDR3 coding DNA: TGTGCCAGCAGCCATTCTTTTACCGGTGGCTACACCTTC. This translates into CASSHSFTGGYTF.

CDR3 region: CASRTQVAGYTF. Written as DNA, the CDR3 is TGTGCCAGCAGGACACAGGTGGCTGGCTACACCTTC. The rearrangement links TRBV7-9 to TRBJ1-2; D might be TRBD1 (5 bases). Germline V gene sequence: CDR1 SEHNR, CDR2 FQNEAQ (reference sequence). The CDR3 is made up of 12 amino acids. Trimming took 6 bases from V and 7 from J, leaving 12 bases between them. The whole variable domain, remainder taken from reference TRBV7-9 and TRBJ1-2, is DTGVSQNPRHKITKRGQNVTFRCDPISEHNRLYWYRQTLGQGPEFLTYFQNEAQLEKSRLLSDRFSAERPKGSFSTLEIQRTEQGDSAMYLCASRTQVAGYTFGSGTRLTVV.

The chain joins TRBV5-5 to TRBJ2-1; TRBD2 matches 9 bases. With V trimmed by 8 bases and J by 6 bases, 6 bases remained unmatched. The CDR3 is made up of 13 amino acids. The germline gives CDR1 SGHKS, CDR2 YYEKEE (reference sequence). The CDR3 DNA is TGTGCCAGTTCCGGGACTAGCTTCAATGAGCAGTTCTTC. Its translation: CASSGTSFNEQFF.